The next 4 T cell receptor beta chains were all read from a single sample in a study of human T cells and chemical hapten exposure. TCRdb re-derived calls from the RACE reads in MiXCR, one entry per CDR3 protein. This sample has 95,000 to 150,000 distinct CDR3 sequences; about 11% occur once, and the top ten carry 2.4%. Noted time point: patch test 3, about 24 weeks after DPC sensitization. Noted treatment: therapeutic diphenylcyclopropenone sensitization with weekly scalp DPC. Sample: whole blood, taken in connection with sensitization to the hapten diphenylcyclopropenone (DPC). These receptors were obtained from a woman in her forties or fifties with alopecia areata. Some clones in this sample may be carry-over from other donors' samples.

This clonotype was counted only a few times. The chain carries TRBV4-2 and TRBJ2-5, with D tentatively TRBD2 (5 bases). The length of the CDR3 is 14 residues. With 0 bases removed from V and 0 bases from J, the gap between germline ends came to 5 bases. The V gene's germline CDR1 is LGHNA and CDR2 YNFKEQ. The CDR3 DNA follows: TGTGCCAGCAGCCAAGACGGGGACCAAGAGACCCAGTACTTC. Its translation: CASSQDGDQETQYF.

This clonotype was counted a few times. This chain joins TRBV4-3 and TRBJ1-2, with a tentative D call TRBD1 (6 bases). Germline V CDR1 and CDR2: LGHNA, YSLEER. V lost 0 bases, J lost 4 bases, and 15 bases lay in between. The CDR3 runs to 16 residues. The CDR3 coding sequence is TGCGCCAGCAGCCAAGATTCGGAGGGGGTAGTCTATGGCTACACCTTC. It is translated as CASSQDSEGVVYGYTF.

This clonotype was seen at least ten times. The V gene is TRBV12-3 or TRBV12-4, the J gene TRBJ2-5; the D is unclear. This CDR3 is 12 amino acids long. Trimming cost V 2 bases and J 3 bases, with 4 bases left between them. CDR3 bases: TGTGCCAGCAGTTTAACCGAAGAGACCCAGTACTTC. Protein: CASSLTEETQYF.

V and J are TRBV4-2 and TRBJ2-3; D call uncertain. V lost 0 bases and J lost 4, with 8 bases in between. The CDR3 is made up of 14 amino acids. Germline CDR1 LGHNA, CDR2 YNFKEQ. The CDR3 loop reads CASSQDLWADTQYF. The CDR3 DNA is TGTGCCAGCAGCCAAGATTTATGGGCAGATACGCAGTATTTT.